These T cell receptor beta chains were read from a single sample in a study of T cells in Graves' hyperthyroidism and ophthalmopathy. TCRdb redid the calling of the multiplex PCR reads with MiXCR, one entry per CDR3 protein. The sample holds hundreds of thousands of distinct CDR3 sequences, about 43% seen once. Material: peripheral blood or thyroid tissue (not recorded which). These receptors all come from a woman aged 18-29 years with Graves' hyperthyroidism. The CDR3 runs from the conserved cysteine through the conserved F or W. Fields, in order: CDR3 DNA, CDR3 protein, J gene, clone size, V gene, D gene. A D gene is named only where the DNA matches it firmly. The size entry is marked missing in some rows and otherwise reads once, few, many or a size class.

TGTGCCAGTAGTTGGGGAGGGGATCAGCCCCAGCATTTT | CASSWGGDQPQHF | TRBJ1-5 | few | TRBV19 | -
TGCAGTGCCGATAAAGTAGTGGGCTCTGGAAACACCATATATTTT | CSADKVVGSGNTIYF | TRBJ1-3 | - | TRBV20-1 | -
TGTGCCAGCAGTTTAGCGGGGGCCGGCGGGGAGCTGTTTTTT | CASSLAGAGGELFF | TRBJ2-2 | few | TRBV7-6 | TRBD2
TGTGCCAGCAGCTTGACGGGACAGGGTACCGGGGGGCTGTTTTTT | CASSLTGQGTGGLFF | TRBJ2-2 | once | TRBV5-4 | TRBD1
TGCAGCTTCGGACAGGGGAGCAATTCACCCCTCCACTTT | CSFGQGSNSPLHF | TRBJ1-6 | - | TRBV29-1 | TRBD1
TGTGCCAGCAGTAACGGAGGGTTTTGGAATCAGCCCCAGCATTTT | CASSNGGFWNQPQHF | TRBJ1-5 | few | TRBV2 | -
TGTGCCAGCAGTGAAGCTCTTCAGGACAACTACGAGCAGTACTTC | CASSEALQDNYEQYF | TRBJ2-7 | - | TRBV2 | -
TGTGCCAGCAGTTACTCACAGCGAAGTCGTAAGTACTTC | CASSYSQRSRKYF | TRBJ2-7 | few | TRBV7-2 | -
TGTGCCAGCTCACCACGGGATGGGGGCGTTGAAAAACTGTTTTTT | CASSPRDGGVEKLFF | TRBJ1-4 | - | TRBV7-9 | -
TGTGCCACCAGCGGGCCAAAAGCAACTAATGAAAAACTGTTTTTT | CATSGPKATNEKLFF | TRBJ1-4 | many | TRBV15 | -
TGTGCCACCAGTGATTTCGGGGGAGGGGAGACCCAGTACTTC | CATSDFGGGETQYF | TRBJ2-5 | many | TRBV24-1 | TRBD2
TGCAGTGCTAGAGGCGAAACTAGCGGGAATTCACCCCTCCACTTT | CSARGETSGNSPLHF | TRBJ1-6 | - | TRBV20-1 | -
TGTGCCAGCAGCTCCTTAGACCTATATTCCGAGCAGTACTTC | CASSSLDLYSEQYF | TRBJ2-7 | - | TRBV7-9 | -
TGTGCCACCCAGGGACAGGCCAACACCATATATTTT | CATQGQANTIYF | TRBJ1-3 | few | TRBV7-9 | TRBD1
TGCAGTGCTAGCTTATGCGGGACAGGGAGCAGTCAGCCCCAGCATTTT | CSASLCGTGSSQPQHF | TRBJ1-5 | - | TRBV20-1 | TRBD1
TGTGCCAGCACCTGGACTAGCGGAGGAGAGACCCAGTACTTC | CASTWTSGGETQYF | TRBJ2-5 | many | TRBV2 | TRBD2
TGTGCCAGCAGCTTAGCGTGGACAGGGTCAGGCGAGACCCAGTACTTC | CASSLAWTGSGETQYF | TRBJ2-5 | many | TRBV7-9 | TRBD1
TGTGCCAGCGGTAAGGGACAGGGGTCGTCTGGCTACACCTTC | CASGKGQGSSGYTF | TRBJ1-2 | - | TRBV2 | TRBD1
TGTGCCAGCAGCGCCCGACTTGCGATGAACACTGAAGCTTTCTTT | CASSARLAMNTEAFF | TRBJ1-1 | few | TRBV11-2 | -
TGCGCCAGCAGCTTTGACGATAATCAGCCCCAGCATTTT | CASSFDDNQPQHF | TRBJ1-5 | few | TRBV5-1 | -
TGTGCCAGCAGCTTAGGAGACAGGGATCAGCCCCAGCATTTT | CASSLGDRDQPQHF | TRBJ1-5 | - | TRBV11-1 | TRBD1
TGTGCCAGCAGAGAGACAGAGCATTTT | CASRETEHF | TRBJ1-5 | - | TRBV2 | -
TGTGCCAGCAGGGGACACGGGTATAGCAATCAGCCCCAGCATTTT | CASRGHGYSNQPQHF | TRBJ1-5 | - | TRBV2 | -
TGTGCCAGCCTCCTGGGAGACAGGATGAACACTGAAGCTTTCTTT | CASLLGDRMNTEAFF | TRBJ1-1 | - | TRBV2 | -
TGTGCCAGCAGTTGGAACACTGAAGCTTTCTTT | CASSWNTEAFF | TRBJ1-1 | many | TRBV25-1 | -
TGTGCCAGCAGGTTGACAGGGGGCGGAAACACCATATATTTT | CASRLTGGGNTIYF | TRBJ1-3 | many | TRBV2 | TRBD1